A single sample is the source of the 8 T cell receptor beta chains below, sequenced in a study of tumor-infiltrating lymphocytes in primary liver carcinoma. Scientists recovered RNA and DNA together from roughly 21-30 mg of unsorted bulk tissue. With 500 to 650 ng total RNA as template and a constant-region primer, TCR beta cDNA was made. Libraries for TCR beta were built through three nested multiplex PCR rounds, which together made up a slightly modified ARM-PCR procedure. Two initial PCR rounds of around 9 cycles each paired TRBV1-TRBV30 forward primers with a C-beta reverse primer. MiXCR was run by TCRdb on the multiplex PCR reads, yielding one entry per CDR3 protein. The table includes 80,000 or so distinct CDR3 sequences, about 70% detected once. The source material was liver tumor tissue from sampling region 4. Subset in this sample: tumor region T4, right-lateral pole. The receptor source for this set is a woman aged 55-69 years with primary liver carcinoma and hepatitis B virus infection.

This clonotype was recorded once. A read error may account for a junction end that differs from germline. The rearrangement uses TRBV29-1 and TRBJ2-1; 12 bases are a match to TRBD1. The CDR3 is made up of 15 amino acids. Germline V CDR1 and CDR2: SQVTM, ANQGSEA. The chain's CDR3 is CSVTGTGGEYNEQLF. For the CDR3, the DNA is TGCAGCGTGACCGGGACAGGGGGCGAGTACAATGAGCAGTTATTC.

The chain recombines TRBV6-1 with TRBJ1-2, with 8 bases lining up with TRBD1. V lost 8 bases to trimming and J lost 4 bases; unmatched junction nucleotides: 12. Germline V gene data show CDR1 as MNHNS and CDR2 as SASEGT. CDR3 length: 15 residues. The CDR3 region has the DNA TGTGCCAGCTGTAAATCTGTCCAGGGGGCCTATGGCTACACCTTC. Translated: CASCKSVQGAYGYTF.

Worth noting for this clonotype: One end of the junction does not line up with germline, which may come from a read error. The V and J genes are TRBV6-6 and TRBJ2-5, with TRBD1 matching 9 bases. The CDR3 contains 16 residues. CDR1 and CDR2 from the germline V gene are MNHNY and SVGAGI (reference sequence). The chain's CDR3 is CASSQGTGGAAEIQYF. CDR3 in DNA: TGTGCCAGCAGCCAGGGCACAGGGGGCGCGGCAGAGATCCAGTACTTC.

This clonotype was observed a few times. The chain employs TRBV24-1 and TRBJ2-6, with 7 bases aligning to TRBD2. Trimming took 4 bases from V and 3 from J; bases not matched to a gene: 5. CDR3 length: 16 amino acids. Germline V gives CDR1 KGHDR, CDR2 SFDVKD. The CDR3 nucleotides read TGTGCCACCAGTGACCGGGGGGAGCGTGGGGCCAACGTCCTGACTTTC. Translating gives CATSDRGERGANVLTF.

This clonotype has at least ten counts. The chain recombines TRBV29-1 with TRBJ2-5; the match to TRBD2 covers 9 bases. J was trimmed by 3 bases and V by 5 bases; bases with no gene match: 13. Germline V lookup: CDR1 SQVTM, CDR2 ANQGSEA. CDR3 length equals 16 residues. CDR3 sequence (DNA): TGCAGCGTTACCCAGGGACTAGCAGCTATGAAAGAGACCCAGTACTTC. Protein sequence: CSVTQGLAAMKETQYF.

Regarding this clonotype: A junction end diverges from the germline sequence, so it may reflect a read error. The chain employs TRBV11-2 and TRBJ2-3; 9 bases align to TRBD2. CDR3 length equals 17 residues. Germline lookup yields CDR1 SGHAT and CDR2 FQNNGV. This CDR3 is CVSSSVAGVPITDTQYF. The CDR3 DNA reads TGTGTCAGCTCCTCGGTAGCGGGAGTGCCTATCACGGATACGCAGTATTTT.

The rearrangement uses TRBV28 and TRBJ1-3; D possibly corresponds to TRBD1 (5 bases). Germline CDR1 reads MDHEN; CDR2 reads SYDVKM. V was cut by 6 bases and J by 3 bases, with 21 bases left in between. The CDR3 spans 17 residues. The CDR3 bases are TGTGCCAGCAGGAGTCCGTGGGGCCCTCGGAATGGAAACACCATATATTTT. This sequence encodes CASRSPWGPRNGNTIYF.

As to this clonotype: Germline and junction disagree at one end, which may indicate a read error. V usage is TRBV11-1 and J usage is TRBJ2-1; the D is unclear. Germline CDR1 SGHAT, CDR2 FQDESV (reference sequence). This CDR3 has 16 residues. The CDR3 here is CASSLTPNSTYNEQFF. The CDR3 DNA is TGTGCTAGCAGCCTCACACCGAACTCTACTTACAATGAGCAGTTCTTT.